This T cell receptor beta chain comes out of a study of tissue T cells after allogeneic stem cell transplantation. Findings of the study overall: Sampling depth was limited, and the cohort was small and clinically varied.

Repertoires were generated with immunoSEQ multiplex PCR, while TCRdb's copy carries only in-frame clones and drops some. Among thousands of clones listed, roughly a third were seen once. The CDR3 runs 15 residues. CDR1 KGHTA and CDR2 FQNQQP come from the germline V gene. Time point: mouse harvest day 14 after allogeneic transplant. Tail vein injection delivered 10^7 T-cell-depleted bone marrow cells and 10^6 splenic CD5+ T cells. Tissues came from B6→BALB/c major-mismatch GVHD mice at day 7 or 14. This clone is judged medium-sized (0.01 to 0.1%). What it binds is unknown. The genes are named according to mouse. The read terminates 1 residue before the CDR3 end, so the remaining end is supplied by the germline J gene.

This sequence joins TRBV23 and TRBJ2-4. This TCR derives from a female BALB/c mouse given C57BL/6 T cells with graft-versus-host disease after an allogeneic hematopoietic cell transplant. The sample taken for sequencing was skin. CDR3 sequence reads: CSSSQTGGAENTLYF. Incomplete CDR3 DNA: TGCTCCAGCAGTCAAACGGGAGGCGCGGAAAACACCTTGTAC. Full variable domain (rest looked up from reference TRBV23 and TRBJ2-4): DAAVTQKPRYLIKMKGQEAEMKCIPEKGHTAVFWYQQKQSKELKFLIYFQNQQPLDQIDMVKERFSAVCPSSSLCSLGIRTCEAEDSALYLCSSSQTGGAENTLYFGAGTRLSVL.